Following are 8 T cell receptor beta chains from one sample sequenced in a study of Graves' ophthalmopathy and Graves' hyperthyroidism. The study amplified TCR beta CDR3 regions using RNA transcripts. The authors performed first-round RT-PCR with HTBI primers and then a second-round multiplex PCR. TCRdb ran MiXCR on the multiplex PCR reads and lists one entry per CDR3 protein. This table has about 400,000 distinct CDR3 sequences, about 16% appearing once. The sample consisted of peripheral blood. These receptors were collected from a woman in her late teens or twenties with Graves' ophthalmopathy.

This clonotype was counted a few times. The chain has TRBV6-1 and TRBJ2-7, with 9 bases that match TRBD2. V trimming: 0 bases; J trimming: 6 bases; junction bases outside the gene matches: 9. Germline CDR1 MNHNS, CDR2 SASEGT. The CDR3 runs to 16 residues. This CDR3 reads CASSEAHLAGLPEQYF. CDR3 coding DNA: TGTGCCAGCAGTGAAGCGCACCTAGCGGGATTACCCGAGCAGTACTTC.

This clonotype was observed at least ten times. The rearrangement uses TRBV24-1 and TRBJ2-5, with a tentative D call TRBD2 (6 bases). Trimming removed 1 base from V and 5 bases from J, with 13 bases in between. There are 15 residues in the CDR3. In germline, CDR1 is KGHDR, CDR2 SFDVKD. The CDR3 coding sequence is TGTGCCACCAGTGATTTACGGGTTGGAGGGGAGACCCAGTACTTC. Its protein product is CATSDLRVGGETQYF.

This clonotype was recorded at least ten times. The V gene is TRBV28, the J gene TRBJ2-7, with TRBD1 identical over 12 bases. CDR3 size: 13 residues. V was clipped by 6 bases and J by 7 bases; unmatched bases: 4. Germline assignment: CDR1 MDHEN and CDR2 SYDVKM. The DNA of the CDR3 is TGTGCCAGCAGGGGGACAGGGGGCTGGGAGCAGTACTTC. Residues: CASRGTGGWEQYF.

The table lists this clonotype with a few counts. The CDR3 here is CASSIRGGDYGYTF. Here the CDR3 DNA reads TGTGCCAGTAGTATACGCGGGGGGGACTATGGCTACACCTTC. The chain carries TRBV19 and TRBJ1-2; D might be TRBD1 (5 bases). Trimming took 2 bases from V and 3 from J, leaving 10 bases between them. This CDR3 is 14 amino acids long. CDR1 is LNHDA and CDR2 is SQIVND in the germline V gene (reference sequence).

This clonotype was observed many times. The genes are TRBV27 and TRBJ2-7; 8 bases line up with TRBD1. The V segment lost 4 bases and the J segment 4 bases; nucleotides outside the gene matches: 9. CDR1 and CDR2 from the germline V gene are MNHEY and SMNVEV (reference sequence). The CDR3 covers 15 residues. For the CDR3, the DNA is TGTGCCAGCAGTTCACCCCGGACAGGGTTGTACGAGCAGTACTTC. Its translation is CASSSPRTGLYEQYF.

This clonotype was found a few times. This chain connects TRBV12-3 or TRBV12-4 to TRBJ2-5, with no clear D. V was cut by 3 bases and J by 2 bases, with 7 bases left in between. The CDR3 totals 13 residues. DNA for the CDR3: TGTGCCAGCAGTTTTCAGAGTCAAGAGACCCAGTACTTC. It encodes CASSFQSQETQYF.

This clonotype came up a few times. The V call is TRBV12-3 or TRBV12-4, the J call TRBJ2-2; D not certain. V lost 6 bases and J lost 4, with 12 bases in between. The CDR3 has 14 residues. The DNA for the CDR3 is TGTGCCAGCAGCCCAAGTTGGGGCACCGGGGAGCTGTTTTTT. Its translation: CASSPSWGTGELFF.

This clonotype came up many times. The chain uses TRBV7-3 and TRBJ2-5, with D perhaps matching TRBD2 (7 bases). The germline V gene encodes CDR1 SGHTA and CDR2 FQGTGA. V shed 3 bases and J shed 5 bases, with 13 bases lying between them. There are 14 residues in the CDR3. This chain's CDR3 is CASSFMGGRETQYF. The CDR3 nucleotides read TGTGCCAGCAGCTTTATGGGGGGGCGGGAGACCCAGTACTTC.